These 7 T cell receptor beta chains originate from one sample sequenced in a study of CD8+ T cells in alopecia areata. The treatment here: oral pan-JAK inhibitor, 5-10 mg twice daily. Sequencing relied on a cDNA template that was reverse transcribed from extracted RNA. Produced via immunoSEQ multiplex PCR; TCRdb's table is partial and in-frame only. The data contain roughly 120,000 clones, less than 75% of them singletons. Sample: CD8+ T cells sorted from blood, taken at week 24, from a patient treated with tofacitinib. Source of these receptors: a human donor with alopecia areata.

The CDR3 is CASSRQRASTDTQYF. CDR3 coding DNA: TGTGCCAGCAGCCGCCAGCGGGCTAGCACAGATACGCAGTATTTT. The J gene is TRBJ2-3, the V gene TRBV7-9, with D perhaps matching TRBD2 (6 bases). This CDR3 contains 15 residues. The germline V gene encodes CDR1 SEHNR and CDR2 FQNEAQ (reference sequence). The V end was cut by 5 bases, the J end by 0 bases, with 12 bases between. The complete variable domain, with remaining parts taken from reference TRBV7-9 and TRBJ2-3, reads DTGVSQNPRHKITKRGQNVTFRCDPISEHNRLYWYRQTLGQGPEFLTYFQNEAQLEKSRLLSDRFSAERPKGSFSTLEIQRTEQGDSAMYLCASSRQRASTDTQYFGPGTRLTVL.

The J gene is TRBJ1-5, the V gene TRBV7-9, with TRBD1 matching over 7 bases. The CDR3 totals 14 residues. Germline V gives CDR1 SEHNR, CDR2 FQNEAQ (reference sequence). V trimming: 5 bases; J trimming: 1 base; junction bases outside the gene matches: 2. The CDR3 DNA is TGTGCCAGCAGCACGACAGGGAGCAATCAGCCCCAGCATTTT. Amino acids: CASSTTGSNQPQHF.

The gene calls are TRBV14 and TRBJ2-7; 9 bases match TRBD2. J gave up 4 bases and V 2 bases, and 15 bases lay outside the gene matches. CDR1 and CDR2 from the germline V gene are SGHDN and FVKESK. This CDR3 region has 18 residues. In DNA, the CDR3 is TGTGCCAGCAGCCAAAAAGGGTTCGGGCTAGCGGGGACATACGAGCAGTACTTC. This sequence encodes CASSQKGFGLAGTYEQYF.

This clone appeared a few times. This chain connects TRBV15 to TRBJ1-6; 8 bases fit TRBD1. The CDR3 contains 20 residues. The germline V gene has CDR1 LNHNV and CDR2 YYDKDF (reference sequence). V lost 3 bases, J lost 0 bases, and 13 bases stayed unmatched. This CDR3 reads CATSSYGGTGLSSYNSPLHF. The CDR3, as DNA: TGTGCCACCAGCAGTTATGGGGGGACAGGTCTGAGCTCCTATAATTCACCCCTCCACTTT.

The chain employs TRBV9 and TRBJ2-5; the D gene is possibly TRBD1 (6 bases). The CDR3 totals 12 residues. Trimming took 1 base from V and 5 from J, leaving 6 bases between them. Germline V lookup: CDR1 SGDLS, CDR2 YYNGEE. CDR3 region: CASSVRGETQYF. The CDR3 DNA reads TGTGCCAGCAGCGTAAGGGGGGAGACCCAGTACTTC. The entire variable domain, with the rest obtained from reference TRBV9 and TRBJ2-5, is as follows: DSGVTQTPKHLITATGQRVTLRCSPRSGDLSVYWYQQSLDQGLQFLIQYYNGEERAKGNILERFSAQQFPDLHSELNLSSLELGDSALYFCASSVRGETQYFGPGTRLLVL.

The chain is built from TRBV7-6 and TRBJ1-6; D unclear. This CDR3 contains 15 residues. The V end was cut by 2 bases, the J end by 9 bases, with 14 bases between. Germline values: CDR1 SGHVS, CDR2 FNYEAQ. The CDR3 spells CASSLRVDNASPLHF. CDR3 coding DNA: TGTGCCAGCAGCTTACGTGTCGACAATGCTTCACCCCTCCACTTT.

The chain employs TRBV27 and TRBJ1-2, with D tentatively TRBD1 (6 bases). The V gene's germline CDR1 is MNHEY and CDR2 SMNVEV (reference sequence). The CDR3 extends over 15 amino acids. The V and J ends lost 1 base and 4 bases respectively, with 13 bases between them. The CDR3 DNA reads as TGTGCCAGCAGTTTATTCGGGGGCAGGAGCTATGGCTACACCTTC. Its translation: CASSLFGGRSYGYTF.